The clone carrying this TCR beta chain was seen repeatedly, ten times or more. No antigen is known for it. TCR beta CDR3 sequences were amplified from RNA transcripts. The HTBI primer set was used in a first-round RT-PCR of the TCR CDR3. MiXCR, run by TCRdb on the multiplex PCR reads, gives a single entry per CDR3 protein. Of 280,000 or so distinct CDR3 sequences listed, roughly 15% are singletons. CDR1 is MDHEN and CDR2 is SYDVKM in the germline V gene. The CDR3 is 16 residues long. The junction had 9 bases not matched to a gene; V was cut back by 4 bases and J by 5 bases. These data come from a study of T cells in Graves' hyperthyroidism and ophthalmopathy. Patients were aged 18 to 65, had disease duration under 2 months, and had newly diagnosed hyperthyroidism. The blood sample predates any ophthalmopathy symptoms, coming from first hyperthyroidism diagnosis. Overall study findings and caveats: A median approximately 6.5 months before onset, the model predicted ophthalmopathy. Most clonotypes expanded in thyroid above 0.001 were likewise present in blood.

The source material was blood. This sequence was found in a woman aged 45-60 years with Graves' hyperthyroidism that later progressed to Graves' ophthalmopathy. This chain joins TRBV28 and TRBJ2-5; TRBD1 matches at 11 bases. CDR3 nucleotide sequence: TGTGCCAGCAGTTCGCCCGGACAGGGGGCTAGGGAGACCCAGTACTTC. This sequence encodes CASSSPGQGARETQYF.